This T cell receptor (beta chain) was observed in a study of CD8+CD57+ T cells in acquired aplastic anemia. To note about this clonotype: The conserved final phenylalanine or tryptophan is absent from the CDR3, which likely points to a read error.

TCR beta VDJ and CDR3 profiles were obtained from a genomic DNA template. MiXCR, applied by TCRdb to the reads, yields one record per CDR3 protein. Among 35,000 to 45,000 distinct CDR3 sequences listed, 55% to 80% were seen once. Germline lookup yields CDR1 LGHNA and CDR2 YNFKEQ. Trimming removed 4 bases at V and 3 bases at J, with 28 bases between. The CDR3 runs 20 residues. The genes are TRBV4-2 and TRBJ1-5; D may be TRBD1 (6 bases). What was sequenced was sorted CD4+, CD8+, or CD8+CD57+ T cells (not recorded which) from PBMCs. This TCR came from a human donor in good health, serving as a control. The DNA of the CDR3 is TGTGCCAGCAGCCCGATCCTTAGGCAGGGGAGAGGGGGAAACAATCAGCCCCAGCATATT. Its protein product is CASSPILRQGRGGNNQPQHI.